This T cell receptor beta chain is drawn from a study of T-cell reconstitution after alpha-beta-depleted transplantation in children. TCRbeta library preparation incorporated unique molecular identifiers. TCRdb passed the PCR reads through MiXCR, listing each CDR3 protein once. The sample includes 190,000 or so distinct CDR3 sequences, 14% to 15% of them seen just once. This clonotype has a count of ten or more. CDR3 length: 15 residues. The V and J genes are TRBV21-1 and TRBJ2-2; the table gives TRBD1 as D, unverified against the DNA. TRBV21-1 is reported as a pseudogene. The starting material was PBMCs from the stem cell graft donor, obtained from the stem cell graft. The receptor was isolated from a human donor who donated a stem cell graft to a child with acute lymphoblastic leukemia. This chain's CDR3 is CASSKGQESLGELFF. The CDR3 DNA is TGTGCCAGCAGCAAGGGACAGGAGTCACTCGGGGAGCTGTTTTTT.